This TCR beta chain was sequenced during a study of graft-versus-host responses after intestinal transplantation. About this clone: Antigen specificity is unknown.

Profiled with immunoSEQ multiplex PCR; TCRdb holds only in-frame clones, not every one. The table lists about 50,000 clones, about nine tenths of them singletons, with over 2% in the top ten. Germline CDR1 and CDR2: ENHRY and SYGVKD. The CDR3 covers 15 residues. Trimming removed 8 bases from V and 1 base from J, with 17 bases in between. Points from the study as a whole: Peak GvH clone levels in circulation were associated with early post-transplant HvG declines. Recipient marrow harbored GvH clones, some of which surfaced first in ileum or blood.

The TCR comes from a human donor who was the organ donor for an intestinal transplant. Material: unstimulated CD4+ T cells sorted from spleen or lymph node cells, obtained before transplant. This rearrangement joins TRBV10-3 to TRBJ2-5; the D gene could be TRBD1 or TRBD2 (5 bases each). The CDR3 here is CAISAGAGPQETQYF. The CDR3 DNA reads as TGTGCCATCTCCGCCGGGGCAGGGCCCCAAGAGACCCAGTACTTC.